A selection of T cell receptor beta chains follows, all from one sample in a study of OX40 agonist ivuxolimab in advanced cancers. Assay used: immunoSEQ multiplex PCR; TCRdb lists only in-frame clones, some missing. Seen here are roughly 27,000 clones, over 75% observed once, and the top ten hold roughly 50%. Sequenced here: CD4+ or CD8+ T cells sorted from blood, sampled in a trial of the OX40 agonist ivuxolimab. These receptor sequences come from an adult with an advanced solid tumor such as melanoma, head and neck, liver or kidney cancer. Each CDR3 is given with its conserved first and last residue. A D gene is named only where the DNA matches it firmly. Size is omitted from some rows. Given values are once, few, many or a class for expanded clones.

j_gene	d_gene	abundance	v_gene	CDR3aa	CDR3nt
TRBJ1-4	TRBD1	.	TRBV9	CASSVEGGGRGNEKLFF	TGTGCCAGCAGCGTAGAGGGAGGGGGCCGGGGTAATGAAAAACTGTTTTTT
TRBJ2-4	.	.	TRBV11-2	CASSLARTGIKSIQYF	TGTGCCAGCAGCTTAGCCCGGACGGGAATAAAAAGCATTCAGTACTTC
TRBJ2-7	.	medium-sized	TRBV5-6	CASSLDMGAREQYF	TGTGCCAGCAGCTTGGATATGGGGGCACGGGAGCAGTACTTC
TRBJ1-1	.	.	TRBV4-1	CASSQVHGNTEAFF	TGCGCCAGCAGCCAAGTACACGGGAACACTGAAGCTTTCTTT
TRBJ1-1	.	.	TRBV13	CASSLGRGTEAFF	TGTGCCAGCAGCTTAGGCCGGGGTACTGAAGCTTTCTTT
TRBJ2-7	.	.	TRBV14	CASSQVTYEQYF	TGTGCCAGCAGCCAAGTAACCTACGAGCAGTACTTC
TRBJ2-1	.	once	TRBV5-1	CASSLDILPHNEQFF	TGCGCCAGCAGCTTGGACATCCTCCCCCACAATGAGCAGTTCTTC
TRBJ2-3	TRBD2	.	TRBV28	CASSIYGGASTDTQYF	TGTGCCAGCAGTATATACGGGGGGGCGAGCACAGATACGCAGTATTTT
TRBJ1-2	.	.	TRBV19	CASSQTPTGGDGYTF	TGTGCCAGTAGTCAGACCCCAACAGGTGGGGATGGCTACACCTTC
TRBJ1-2	.	.	TRBV6-5	CASSYLPYYGYTF	TGTGCCAGCAGTTATCTTCCGTACTATGGCTACACCTTC
TRBJ1-2	.	.	TRBV2	CASSVSGQGYGYTF	TGTGCCAGCAGTGTGTCTGGACAAGGCTATGGCTACACCTTC
TRBJ1-6	.	.	TRBV5-6	CASSQDSAYNSPLHF	TGTGCCAGCAGCCAGGACAGTGCCTATAATTCACCCCTCCACTTT
TRBJ2-7	.	.	TRBV28	CASSEQGNEQYF	TGTGCCAGCAGTGAACAGGGAAACGAGCAGTACTTC
TRBJ2-6	TRBD1	.	TRBV29-1	CSVPRQGTVGANVLTF	TGCAGCGTTCCCCGACAGGGGACTGTGGGGGCCAACGTCCTGACTTTC
TRBJ1-5	TRBD1	.	TRBV7-9	CASSLAIQGAGNQPQHF	TGTGCCAGCAGCTTAGCAATACAGGGGGCGGGCAATCAGCCCCAGCATTTT
TRBJ1-1	.	.	TRBV9	CASKGANTEAFF	TGTGCCAGCAAAGGAGCGAACACTGAAGCTTTCTTT
TRBJ1-3	.	once	TRBV4-1	CASSGRAGNTIYF	TGCGCCAGCAGCGGGAGGGCTGGAAACACCATATATTTT
TRBJ2-6	TRBD1	.	TRBV4-2	CASGVGTGNVLTF	TGTGCCAGCGGGGTGGGGACAGGTAACGTCCTGACTTTC
TRBJ2-7	.	.	TRBV21-1	CASGLKVGTNYEQYF	TGTGCCAGCGGCCTGAAGGTAGGCACCAACTACGAGCAGTACTTC
TRBJ1-2	TRBD1	.	TRBV7-6	CASSLALGQEESISYGYTF	TGTGCCAGCAGCTTAGCCCTGGGACAGGAGGAATCCATCAGCTATGGCTACACCTTC
TRBJ1-2	.	.	TRBV9	CASSVEGNYGYTF	TGTGCCAGCAGCGTAGAAGGGAACTATGGCTACACCTTC
TRBJ2-7	.	.	TRBV19	CASSITADSSYEQYF	TGTGCCAGTAGTATAACGGCAGATAGCTCCTACGAGCAGTACTTC
TRBJ2-7	TRBD1	.	TRBV5-1	CASSLEGTGLTYEQYF	TGCGCCAGCAGCTTGGAGGGGACAGGGCTAACCTACGAGCAGTACTTC
TRBJ2-2	.	.	TRBV7-5	CASSSSGGAAGLTGELFF	TGTGCCAGCAGCTCTTCAGGGGGCGCAGCTGGTTTAACGGGGGAGCTGTTTTTT
TRBJ1-2	.	.	TRBV11-2	CASSHPSEGPWGYTF	TGTGCCAGCAGCCATCCCTCGGAGGGGCCCTGGGGCTACACCTTC
TRBJ2-3	TRBD2	.	TRBV29-1	CSPWGVAGENTDTQYF	TGCAGCCCATGGGGGGTGGCGGGGGAGAACACAGATACGCAGTATTTT
TRBJ1-1	.	.	TRBV11-2	CASSGPQEAFF	TGTGCCAGCAGCGGCCCACAGGAAGCTTTCTTT
TRBJ2-3	.	.	TRBV9	CASSVGPPGLTQYF	TGTGCCAGCAGCGTCGGGCCCCCGGGGTTGACGCAGTATTTT